This T cell receptor (beta chain) was identified in a study of cytomegalovirus exposure and HLA in healthy donors. About the research overall: Some 85 million unique TCRs from HLA-typed donors were held in an early data release. General study points: The only immune exposure information that was available was CMV serostatus.

This clone was seen a handful of times. The antigen remains undetermined. CDR1 MGHRA and CDR2 YSYEKL come from the germline V gene. This CDR3 has 15 amino acids. The PCR made use of 60 Vbeta and 13 Jbeta primers. Only in-frame clones appear in the TCRdb table, and some are missing; sequencing was by immunoSEQ multiplex PCR. The sample has approximately 100,000 clones, roughly 79% seen once. Specimen: PBMCs. The receptor was derived from a woman under 40 in good health and CMV-seronegative. The J gene is TRBJ2-4, the V gene TRBV4-1, with D maybe TRBD2 (7 bases). In nucleotides, the CDR3 is TGCGCGAAAAAAGAGCGGGACATAGTCAAAAACATTCAGTACTTC. Protein sequence: CAKKERDIVKNIQYF.